These T cell receptor beta chains were read from a single sample in a study of cytotoxic CD8 clonotypes in ibrutinib-treated CLL. Produced via immunoSEQ multiplex PCR; TCRdb's table is partial and in-frame only. This table has roughly 160,000 clones, about four fifths appearing once. The sequences come from PBMCs, collected after 24 months of ibrutinib treatment. Every receptor here comes from a human donor with chronic lymphocytic leukemia. Both conserved end residues are part of each CDR3. Each record gives: V gene, J gene, CDR3 length, clone size, D gene, CDR3 protein, CDR3 DNA. The D gene is left open where the match is weak. Clone size is shown for a subset of rows, as once, few, many or a class of expanded clone.

>TRBV6-6|TRBJ2-2|14|.|TRBD1
CASSRDRGTGELFF
TGTGCCAGCAGCCGGGACAGGGGAACCGGGGAGCTGTTTTTT
>TRBV2|TRBJ1-3|15|few|.
CASSRDGNSGNTIYF
TGTGCCAGCAGTAGGGACGGAAACTCTGGAAACACCATATATTTT
>TRBV9|TRBJ2-3|16|.|TRBD2
CASSPESGRAFDTQYF
TGTGCCAGCAGCCCCGAGAGCGGGAGGGCCTTTGATACGCAGTATTTT
>TRBV10-3|TRBJ1-1|14|.|TRBD1
CAISVRGGQYEAFF
TGTGCCATCAGTGTGCGGGGGGGACAGTACGAAGCTTTCTTT
>TRBV30|TRBJ1-3|12|few|.
CAWSVPGNTIYF
TGTGCCTGGAGTGTACCTGGAAACACCATATATTTT
>TRBV6-6|TRBJ1-5|15|few|.
CASSYRGAPNQPQHF
TGTGCCAGCAGTTACCGGGGGGCCCCCAATCAGCCCCAGCATTTT
>TRBV4-1|TRBJ1-2|17|.|.
CASSQVPGGKANYGYTF
TGCGCCAGCAGCCAAGTCCCCGGGGGTAAAGCTAACTATGGCTACACCTTC
>TRBV27|TRBJ1-1|16|.|TRBD1
CASSSGQATRNTEAFF
TGTGCCAGCAGTTCCGGACAGGCAACGAGGAACACTGAAGCTTTCTTT
>TRBV15|TRBJ2-3|13|.|.
CATSIARADTQYF
TGTGCCACCAGCATCGCGCGAGCGGATACGCAGTATTTT
>TRBV7-3|TRBJ1-2|15|.|TRBD1
CASSSPDRANYGYTF
TGTGCCAGCAGCTCCCCGGACAGGGCTAACTATGGCTACACCTTC
>TRBV28|TRBJ1-3|14|.|.
CASRARDSGNTIYF
TGTGCCAGCAGAGCGCGGGACTCTGGAAACACCATATATTTT
>TRBV5-1|TRBJ2-1|15|.|TRBD1
CASSPWDRIGNEQFF
TGCGCCAGCAGCCCCTGGGACAGGATTGGCAATGAGCAGTTCTTC
>TRBV6-6|TRBJ1-2|11|.|.
CASSYRGGYTF
TGTGCCAGCAGTTATCGGGGAGGCTACACCTTC
>TRBV7-9|TRBJ1-2|12|.|.
CASTAVGYGYTF
TGTGCCAGCACGGCAGTCGGCTATGGCTACACCTTC
>TRBV9|TRBJ2-3|16|.|.
CASSVGAGVGTDTQYF
TGTGCCAGCAGCGTGGGGGCAGGGGTCGGCACAGATACGCAGTATTTT
>TRBV9|TRBJ2-5|16|once|TRBD2
CASSVSPASGQETQYF
TGTGCCAGCAGCGTGTCCCCCGCTAGCGGTCAAGAGACCCAGTACTTC
>TRBV27|TRBJ2-1|15|many|.
CASNLMGGGRREQFF
TGTGCCAGCAATCTGATGGGTGGGGGGCGCCGAGAGCAGTTCTTC
>TRBV28|TRBJ2-7|15|.|.
CASSTEESTAYEQYF
TGTGCCAGCAGTACGGAGGAGAGTACTGCCTACGAGCAGTACTTC
>TRBV18|TRBJ1-5|14|.|.
CASSPVRTNQPQHF
TGTGCCAGCTCACCCGTCAGAACGAATCAGCCCCAGCATTTT
>TRBV5-4|TRBJ2-3|14|.|TRBD2
CASSLALAGVAQYF
TGTGCCAGCAGCTTGGCACTAGCGGGAGTGGCGCAGTATTTT
>TRBV28|TRBJ2-2|21|.|.
CASSLWVGPTGSQDHTGELFF
TGTGCCAGCAGTTTATGGGTAGGGCCGACGGGATCGCAGGACCACACCGGGGAGCTGTTTTTT
>TRBV4-1|TRBJ1-2|15|once|TRBD1
CASSPGQGKGYGYTF
TGCGCCAGCAGCCCCGGACAGGGCAAAGGGTATGGCTACACCTTC
>TRBV7-2|TRBJ2-7|14|.|.
CASSLAGRDYEQYF
TGTGCCAGCAGCTTAGCGGGAAGAGACTACGAGCAGTACTTC
>TRBV29-1|TRBJ2-7|15|.|TRBD2
CSVDGWTSGRDEQYF
TGCAGCGTTGATGGGTGGACTAGCGGGAGGGACGAGCAGTACTTC
>TRBV12-5|TRBJ2-5|16|.|.
CASGLFRGARQETQYF
TGTGCTAGTGGTTTGTTCCGGGGGGCTCGCCAAGAGACCCAGTACTTC
>TRBV7-3|TRBJ2-7|12|.|.
CASSLPVREQYF
TGTGCCAGCAGCTTACCAGTCCGTGAGCAGTACTTC
>TRBV5-1|TRBJ1-1|13|.|.
CASSLVAQAEAFF
TGCGCCAGCAGCTTGGTGGCGCAGGCTGAAGCTTTCTTT
>TRBV19|TRBJ1-1|14|.|.
CASTTPQGGTEAFF
TGTGCCAGTACCACCCCCCAGGGAGGGACTGAAGCTTTCTTT
>TRBV5-4|TRBJ1-1|17|few|.
CASSLDIVSGMNTEAFF
TGTGCCAGCAGCTTGGACATCGTATCGGGGATGAACACTGAAGCTTTCTTT
>TRBV6-1|TRBJ2-3|15|.|TRBD1
CASSERTGFVGTQYF
TGTGCCAGCAGTGAGCGGACAGGGTTTGTGGGTACGCAGTATTTT
>TRBV6-1|TRBJ2-4|13|once|.
CASSETGRLIQYF
TGTGCCAGCAGTGAAACAGGTAGACTAATTCAGTACTTC
>TRBV30|TRBJ1-5|13|.|TRBD1
CAWSTGGGQPQHF
TGTGCCTGGAGTACAGGGGGAGGTCAGCCCCAGCATTTT
>TRBV5-4|TRBJ1-1|12|.|TRBD1
CASNSGGPEAFF
TGTGCCAGCAACTCAGGGGGCCCGGAAGCTTTCTTT
>TRBV6-6|TRBJ2-2|15|.|.
CASSYQNSHTGELFF
TGTGCCAGCAGTTACCAAAACTCGCACACCGGGGAGCTGTTTTTT
>TRBV9|TRBJ1-3|16|.|.
CASSVGAVYSGNTIYF
TGTGCCAGCAGCGTAGGGGCAGTTTACTCTGGAAACACCATATATTTT
>TRBV28|TRBJ1-5|16|.|.
CASSFSAGSDNQPQHF
TGTGCCAGCAGTTTTTCGGCAGGGAGTGACAATCAGCCCCAGCATTTT
>TRBV30|TRBJ1-1|13|.|.
CAWNPSVITEAFF
TGTGCCTGGAACCCCTCAGTGATCACTGAAGCTTTCTTT
>TRBV6-6|TRBJ1-2|14|.|.
CASSNSRASYGYTF
TGTGCCAGCAGTAACTCCAGGGCCAGCTATGGCTACACCTTC
>TRBV7-8|TRBJ2-1|13|.|.
CASNLGVYNEQFF
TGTGCCAGCAACCTTGGGGTTTACAATGAGCAGTTCTTC
>TRBV6-5|TRBJ2-7|13|.|.
CASSYDPQGGQYF
TGTGCCAGCAGTTACGATCCGCAGGGCGGGCAGTACTTC
>TRBV7-9|TRBJ1-1|15|.|.
CASSPETAGTTEAFF
TGTGCCAGCAGCCCCGAGACAGCGGGAACCACTGAAGCTTTCTTT
>TRBV4-2|TRBJ1-1|14|.|TRBD1
CASSQAQGETEAFF
TGTGCCAGCAGCCAAGCACAGGGGGAAACTGAAGCTTTCTTT
>TRBV11-2|TRBJ2-2|18|.|TRBD1
CASSLSRTDRGPTGELFF
TGTGCCAGCAGCTTATCAAGAACAGACAGGGGGCCGACCGGGGAGCTGTTTTTT
>TRBV5-4|TRBJ1-4|13|.|.
CASSFKAGEKLFF
TGTGCCAGCAGCTTTAAGGCGGGGGAAAAACTGTTTTTT
>TRBV30|TRBJ2-7|15|.|.
CAWSPGGARSYEQYF
TGTGCCTGGAGTCCTGGGGGGGCGCGATCCTACGAGCAGTACTTC
>TRBV19|TRBJ2-1|15|.|TRBD1
CASSMGRGPYNEQFF
TGTGCCAGTAGTATGGGCAGGGGGCCCTACAATGAGCAGTTCTTC
>TRBV5-1|TRBJ2-7|13|.|.
CASSLDPSYEQYF
TGCGCCAGCAGCTTGGACCCGTCCTACGAGCAGTACTTC
>TRBV7-2|TRBJ2-7|17|.|TRBD2
CASRLGGAGGVSYEQYF
TGTGCCAGCAGACTAGGGGGAGCGGGAGGCGTCTCCTACGAGCAGTACTTC
>TRBV19|TRBJ1-1|13|.|.
CASSRGGNTEAFF
TGTGCCAGTAGTAGAGGAGGGAACACTGAAGCTTTCTTT